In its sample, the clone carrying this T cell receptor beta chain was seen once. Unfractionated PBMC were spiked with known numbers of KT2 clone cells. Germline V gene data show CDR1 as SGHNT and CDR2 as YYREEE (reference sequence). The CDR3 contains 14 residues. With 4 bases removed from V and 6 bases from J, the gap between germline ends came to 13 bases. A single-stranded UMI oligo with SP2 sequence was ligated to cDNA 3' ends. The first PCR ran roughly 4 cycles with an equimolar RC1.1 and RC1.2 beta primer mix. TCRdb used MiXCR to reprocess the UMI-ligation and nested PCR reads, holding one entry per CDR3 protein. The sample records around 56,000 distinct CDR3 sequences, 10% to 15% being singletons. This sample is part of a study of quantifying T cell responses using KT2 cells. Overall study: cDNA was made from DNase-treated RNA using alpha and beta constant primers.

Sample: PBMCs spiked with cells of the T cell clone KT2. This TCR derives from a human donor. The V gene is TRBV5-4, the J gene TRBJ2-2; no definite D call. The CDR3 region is CASSVSARSGELFF. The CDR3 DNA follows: TGTGCCAGCAGCGTCTCGGCTAGATCCGGGGAGCTGTTTTTT. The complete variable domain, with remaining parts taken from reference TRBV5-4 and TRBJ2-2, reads ETGVTQSPTHLIKTRGQQVTLRCSSQSGHNTVSWYQQALGQGPQFIFQYYREEENGRGNFPPRFSGLQFPNYSSELNVNALELDDSALYLCASSVSARSGELFFGEGSRLTVL.